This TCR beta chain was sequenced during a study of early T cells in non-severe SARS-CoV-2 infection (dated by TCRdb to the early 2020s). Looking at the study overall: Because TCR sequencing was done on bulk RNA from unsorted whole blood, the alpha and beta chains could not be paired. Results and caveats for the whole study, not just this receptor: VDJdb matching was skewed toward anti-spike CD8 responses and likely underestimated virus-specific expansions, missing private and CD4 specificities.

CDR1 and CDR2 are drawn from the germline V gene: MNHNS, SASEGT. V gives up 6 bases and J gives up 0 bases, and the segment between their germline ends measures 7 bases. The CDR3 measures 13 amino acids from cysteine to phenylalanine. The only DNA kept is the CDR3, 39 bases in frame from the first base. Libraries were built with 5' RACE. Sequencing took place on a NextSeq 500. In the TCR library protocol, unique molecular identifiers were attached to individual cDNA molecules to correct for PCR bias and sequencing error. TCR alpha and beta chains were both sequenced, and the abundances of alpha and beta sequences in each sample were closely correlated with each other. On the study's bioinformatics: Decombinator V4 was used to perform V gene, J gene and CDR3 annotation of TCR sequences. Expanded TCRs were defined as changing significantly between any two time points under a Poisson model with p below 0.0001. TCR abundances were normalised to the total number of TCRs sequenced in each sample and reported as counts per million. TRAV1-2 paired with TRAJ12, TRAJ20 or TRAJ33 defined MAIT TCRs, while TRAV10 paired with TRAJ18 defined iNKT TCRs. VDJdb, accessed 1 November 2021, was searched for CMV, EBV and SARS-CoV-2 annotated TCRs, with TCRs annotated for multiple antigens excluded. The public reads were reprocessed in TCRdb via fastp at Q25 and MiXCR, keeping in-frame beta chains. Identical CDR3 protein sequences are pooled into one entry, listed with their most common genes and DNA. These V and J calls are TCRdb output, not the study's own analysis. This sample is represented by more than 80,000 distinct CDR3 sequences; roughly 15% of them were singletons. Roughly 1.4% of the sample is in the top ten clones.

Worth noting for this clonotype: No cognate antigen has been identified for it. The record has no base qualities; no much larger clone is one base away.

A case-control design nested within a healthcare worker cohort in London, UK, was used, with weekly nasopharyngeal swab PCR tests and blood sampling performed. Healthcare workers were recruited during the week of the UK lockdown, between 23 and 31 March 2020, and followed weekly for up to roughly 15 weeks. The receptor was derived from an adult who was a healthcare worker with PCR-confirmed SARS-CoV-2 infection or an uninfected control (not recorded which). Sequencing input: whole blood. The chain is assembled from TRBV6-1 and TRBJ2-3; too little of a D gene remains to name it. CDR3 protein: CASRKASTDTQYF. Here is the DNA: TGTGCCAGCAGAAAGGCTAGCACAGATACGCAGTATTTT.